This TCR beta chain was recorded in a study of blood T cell repertoires in COVID-19. Study-wide background: T cells, B-cell-depleted T cells, or PBMCs supplied cDNA or gDNA.

Profiling relied on immunoSEQ multiplex PCR, and the TCRdb table lists in-frame clones only, not all of them. The sample consists of under 250,000 clones, just under 90% of them appearing once. V was pared by 0 bases and J by 0 bases, with 12 bases between. The CDR3 consists of 17 residues. Germline CDR1 LGHNA, CDR2 YNFKEQ. The chain is built from TRBV4-2 and TRBJ1-3; a weak D match, TRBD1 (6 bases). Sequencing was carried out using PBMCs or T cells enriched from blood (not recorded which). This sequence originates from a woman aged 25 to 39 with acute COVID-19. CDR3 loop: CASSQDGGTVSGNTIYF. Here the CDR3 DNA reads TGTGCCAGCAGCCAAGATGGGGGCACAGTCTCTGGAAACACCATATATTTT.